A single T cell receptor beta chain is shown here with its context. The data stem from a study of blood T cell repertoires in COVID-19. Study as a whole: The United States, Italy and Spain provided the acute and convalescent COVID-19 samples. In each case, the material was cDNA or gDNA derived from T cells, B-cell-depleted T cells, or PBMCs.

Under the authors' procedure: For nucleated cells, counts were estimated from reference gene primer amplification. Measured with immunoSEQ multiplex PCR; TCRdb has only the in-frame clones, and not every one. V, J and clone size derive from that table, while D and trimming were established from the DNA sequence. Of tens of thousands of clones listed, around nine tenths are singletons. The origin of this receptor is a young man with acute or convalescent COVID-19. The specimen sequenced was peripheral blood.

The CDR3 DNA reads TGTGCCAGCAGCTTCAGAAGCTACAATGAGCAGTTCTTC. Amino acids: CASSFRSYNEQFF. The rearrangement joins TRBV28 to TRBJ2-1, with unresolved D. Germline CDR1 is MDHEN and CDR2 is SYDVKM. V was shortened by 6 bases and J by 3 bases, with 9 bases between the two germline ends. The CDR3 loop spans 13 amino acids.